The table lists the clone carrying this T cell receptor (beta chain) with many counts. Libraries for naive CD8 T cells, which were made from roughly 18,000 to 920,000 sorted cells, drew on 10%, 30% or 50% of the RNA. Using a CD8+CD4-CCR7+CD45RA+ phenotype, naive CD8 T cells were sorted. The source of the sample is a study of molecular identifiers for immune sequencing clone quantification. This CDR3 has 15 amino acids. Between the trimmed V and J ends, which lost 4 bases and 0 bases, there was a span of 12 bases. CDR1 and CDR2 (germline): SGHTA, FQGNSA. Each CDR3 protein gets one entry after TCRdb re-called the PCR reads with MiXCR. Of 100,000 or so distinct CDR3 sequences in the sample, under 40% were seen once.

Input material: naive CD8+ T cells from blood, with Jurkat cell RNA spiked in. As for subset: FACS-sorted CD8+CD4-CCR7+CD45RA+ naive T cells. This TCR was recovered from a human donor in good health. Some libraries in this study had Jurkat cell RNA spiked in. The gene calls are TRBV7-2 and TRBJ2-5; the D gene could be TRBD1 or TRBD2 (5 bases each). The CDR3 DNA reads as TGTGCCAGCAGCTCTCACCGGGACGACCAAGAGACCCAGTACTTC. This sequence encodes CASSSHRDDQETQYF.